This T cell receptor beta chain was sequenced for a study of blood T cell repertoires in COVID-19. Study-level information: Researchers got acute and convalescent COVID-19 samples from the United States, Italy and Spain. Nucleic acid was either cDNA or gDNA, and it came from T cells, B-cell-depleted T cells, or PBMCs.

V was trimmed by 1 base and J by 5 bases, leaving 12 bases between them. The length of the CDR3 is 15 residues. Germline V CDR1 and CDR2: MRHNA, SNTAGT. Original processing notes: For nucleated cells, counts were estimated from reference gene primer amplification. The assay was immunoSEQ multiplex PCR, and TCRdb's table has in-frame clones only and misses some. V, J and clone size derive from that table, while D and trimming were established from the DNA sequence. The data hold some 170,000 clones, with roughly 80% observed a single time. This clone appeared a single time. Material: peripheral blood. The V gene is TRBV6-4, the J gene TRBJ2-1; weak D call: TRBD1 (6 bases). This sequence was found in a woman between 65 and 79 years old with acute or convalescent COVID-19. The DNA for the CDR3 is TGTGCCAGCAGTGACTACGCGACAGGAGACAATGAGCAGTTCTTC. Translation: CASSDYATGDNEQFF.